The TCR beta chain under discussion was sequenced for a study of post-analysis software for immune sequencing data. The study's findings and limits: TRBV5-6, TRBV5-1 and TRBV20-1 were among 4 or 5 TRBV segments more frequent in patients than controls.

Germline CDR1 is LGHDT and CDR2 is YNNKEL (reference sequence). With 0 bases removed from V and 5 bases from J, the gap between germline ends came to 13 bases. CDR3 size: 15 residues. Unique molecular identifiers featured in each of the TCR beta cDNA libraries. TCRdb called the PCR reads again in MiXCR, with one record for every CDR3 protein. The table shows a few hundred thousand distinct CDR3 sequences, with 35% to 40% occurring only once. This clonotype was recorded at least ten times. Its specificity is not known. This sequence was found in a girl aged 10 to 17 with multiple sclerosis. J is TRBJ1-2 and V is TRBV3-1, with D perhaps TRBD1 (5 bases). The sample comprised blood. The CDR3 nucleotides read TGTGCCAGCAGCCAAGACTTCGGGACTCGTTATGGCTACACCTTC. As protein: CASSQDFGTRYGYTF.